This TCR beta chain was found in a study of long-term antiretroviral therapy in people with HIV. Looking at the study overall: The study's earliest collections predate the 2015 immediate-ART recommendation by about a decade. Overall study results and limits: All time points showed a repertoire dominated by clones expanded before ART. Diversity remained lower than transplant donor controls, even though it increased after ART.

With survey level as its setting, the immunoSEQ assay was v3.0. The method was immunoSEQ multiplex PCR; TCRdb's version includes in-frame clones alone and lacks a portion of them. The data contain about 30,000 clones, around 93% of them seen just once; the ten biggest clones take up around 3%. Germline V gene lookup returns CDR1 SGDLS and CDR2 YYNGEE. CDR3 length: 13 residues. V gave up 0 bases and J gave up 2 bases, with 5 bases separating them. It was in the United States that all participants with HIV were treated. To note about this clone: Its specificity is not known.

The material sequenced was unsorted PBMCs, taken 5.3 years after starting antiretroviral therapy. This TCR was recovered from a man between 45 and 60 years old with HIV. This chain uses TRBV9 with TRBJ2-5; D remains ambiguous. For the CDR3, the DNA is TGTGCCAGCAGCGTAGGGGTTCAAGAGACCCAGTACTTC. It yields the protein CASSVGVQETQYF.